The rows below give T cell receptor beta chains drawn from one sample of a study of T cell responses to AZD1222 COVID-19 vaccine. TCRdb keeps only in-frame clones here, not all; method: immunoSEQ multiplex PCR. The profile covers 90,000 to 150,000 clones, with 88% appearing a single time and 2.4% taken by the ten largest. The starting material was peripheral blood, obtained on day 0 of AZD1222 vaccination. The source of these receptors is an adult in good health. Both conserved end residues are part of each CDR3. D genes are given only for firm matches. Clone size appears in some rows only: once, few, many, or a class for an expanded clone.

j_call: TRBJ1-3
v_call: TRBV30
clone_size: NA
d_call: NA
cdr3_aa: CAWSLLSGNTIYF
cdr3_nt: TGTGCCTGGAGTTTGCTCTCTGGAAACACCATATATTTT

j_call: TRBJ1-1
v_call: TRBV6-1
clone_size: NA
d_call: NA
cdr3_aa: CASSEARLGTEAFF
cdr3_nt: TGTGCCAGCAGTGAAGCCCGCCTCGGAACTGAAGCTTTCTTT

j_call: TRBJ2-5
v_call: TRBV24-1
clone_size: NA
d_call: NA
cdr3_aa: CATSDYSIELGETQYF
cdr3_nt: TGTGCCACCAGTGATTACTCTATAGAGCTCGGGGAGACCCAGTACTTC

j_call: TRBJ2-2
v_call: TRBV19
clone_size: NA
d_call: NA
cdr3_aa: CASLRSEGTGELFF
cdr3_nt: TGTGCCTCGCTGCGGAGCGAGGGCACCGGGGAGCTGTTTTTT

j_call: TRBJ2-3
v_call: TRBV9
clone_size: NA
d_call: NA
cdr3_aa: CASSPRSGPMSTDTQYF
cdr3_nt: TGTGCCAGCAGCCCCCGCTCTGGGCCGATGAGCACAGATACGCAGTATTTT

j_call: TRBJ2-3
v_call: TRBV19
clone_size: few
d_call: TRBD1
cdr3_aa: CATGTGLDTQYF
cdr3_nt: TGTGCCACCGGGACAGGCTTAGATACGCAGTATTTT

j_call: TRBJ1-2
v_call: TRBV19
clone_size: NA
d_call: NA
cdr3_aa: CASSIIRATFQGGYTF
cdr3_nt: TGTGCCAGTAGTATAATCCGGGCCACATTCCAGGGGGGCTACACCTTC

j_call: TRBJ2-2
v_call: TRBV14
clone_size: NA
d_call: NA
cdr3_aa: CASSQEWKTNTGELFF
cdr3_nt: TGTGCCAGCAGCCAAGAATGGAAGACTAACACCGGGGAGCTGTTTTTT

j_call: TRBJ2-5
v_call: TRBV6-2/TRBV6-3
clone_size: NA
d_call: NA
cdr3_aa: CASSYSTFAGETQYF
cdr3_nt: TGTGCCAGCAGTTACTCGACATTTGCAGGGGAGACCCAGTACTTC

j_call: TRBJ1-2
v_call: TRBV6-5
clone_size: NA
d_call: NA
cdr3_aa: CASKGVVWGYTF
cdr3_nt: TGTGCCAGCAAGGGCGTCGTGTGGGGCTACACCTTC

j_call: TRBJ1-2
v_call: TRBV30
clone_size: NA
d_call: TRBD1
cdr3_aa: CAWSGDRGGVYTF
cdr3_nt: TGTGCCTGGAGTGGGGACAGGGGAGGGGTCTACACCTTC

j_call: TRBJ2-2
v_call: TRBV27
clone_size: NA
d_call: NA
cdr3_aa: CASSLLVDTGELFF
cdr3_nt: TGTGCCAGCAGTTTATTAGTGGACACCGGGGAGCTGTTTTTT

j_call: TRBJ1-1
v_call: TRBV6-1
clone_size: NA
d_call: NA
cdr3_aa: CASSEVVGLVAFF
cdr3_nt: TGTGCCAGCAGTGAAGTCGTTGGGCTGGTAGCTTTCTTT

j_call: TRBJ2-7
v_call: TRBV7-9
clone_size: NA
d_call: NA
cdr3_aa: CASSLDYYEQYF
cdr3_nt: TGTGCCAGCAGCTTAGATTACTACGAGCAGTACTTC

j_call: TRBJ1-2
v_call: TRBV9
clone_size: NA
d_call: NA
cdr3_aa: CASSRDLVGGYTF
cdr3_nt: TGTGCCAGCAGTCGGGACCTGGTGGGAGGCTACACCTTC

j_call: TRBJ2-1
v_call: TRBV2
clone_size: NA
d_call: TRBD1
cdr3_aa: CASSDPRGQGYNEQFF
cdr3_nt: TGTGCCAGCAGTGATCCCAGGGGGCAGGGTTACAATGAGCAGTTCTTC

j_call: TRBJ1-6
v_call: TRBV5-1
clone_size: NA
d_call: NA
cdr3_aa: CASSPEGGGSYNSPLHF
cdr3_nt: TGCGCCAGCAGCCCCGAGGGGGGAGGCTCCTATAATTCACCCCTCCACTTT

j_call: TRBJ1-4
v_call: TRBV28
clone_size: NA
d_call: NA
cdr3_aa: CASTPRGEKLFF
cdr3_nt: TGTGCCAGCACCCCCAGGGGTGAAAAACTGTTTTTT

j_call: TRBJ1-6
v_call: TRBV5-1
clone_size: NA
d_call: TRBD1
cdr3_aa: CASKGALDNSPLHF
cdr3_nt: TGCGCCAGCAAGGGGGCGCTGGATAATTCACCCCTCCACTTT

j_call: TRBJ2-7
v_call: TRBV29-1
clone_size: NA
d_call: NA
cdr3_aa: CSVTPSTLYEQYF
cdr3_nt: TGCAGCGTCACCCCATCTACCCTTTACGAGCAGTACTTC

j_call: TRBJ1-4
v_call: TRBV29-1
clone_size: NA
d_call: NA
cdr3_aa: CSVRDIEKLFF
cdr3_nt: TGCAGCGTCCGGGATATAGAAAAACTGTTTTTT

j_call: TRBJ1-1
v_call: TRBV18
clone_size: NA
d_call: TRBD1
cdr3_aa: CASSDDRDTEAFF
cdr3_nt: TGTGCCAGCTCAGACGACAGGGACACTGAAGCTTTCTTT

j_call: TRBJ1-5
v_call: TRBV6-5
clone_size: NA
d_call: TRBD1
cdr3_aa: CASSLGGTGGNQPQHF
cdr3_nt: TGTGCCAGCAGTTTGGGGGGGACAGGGGGCAATCAGCCCCAGCATTTT